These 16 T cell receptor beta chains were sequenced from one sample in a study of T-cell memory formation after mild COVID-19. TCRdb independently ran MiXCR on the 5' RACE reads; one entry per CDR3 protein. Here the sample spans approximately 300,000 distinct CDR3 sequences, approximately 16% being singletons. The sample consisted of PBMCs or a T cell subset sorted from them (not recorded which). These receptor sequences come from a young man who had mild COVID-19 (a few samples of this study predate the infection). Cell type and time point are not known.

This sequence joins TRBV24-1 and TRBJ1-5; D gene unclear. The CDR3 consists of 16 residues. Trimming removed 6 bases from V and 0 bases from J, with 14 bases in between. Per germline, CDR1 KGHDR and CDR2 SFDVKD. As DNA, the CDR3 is TGTGCCACCAGTCTTCCCCAGGCTTATAGCAATCAGCCCCAGCATTTT. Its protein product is CATSLPQAYSNQPQHF.

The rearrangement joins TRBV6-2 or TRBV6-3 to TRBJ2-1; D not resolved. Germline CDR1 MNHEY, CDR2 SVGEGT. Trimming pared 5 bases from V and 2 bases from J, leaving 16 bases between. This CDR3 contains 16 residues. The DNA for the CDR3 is TGTGCCAGCAGTCCCCGACCAACACGACCCTACAATGAGCAGTTCTTC. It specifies CASSPRPTRPYNEQFF.

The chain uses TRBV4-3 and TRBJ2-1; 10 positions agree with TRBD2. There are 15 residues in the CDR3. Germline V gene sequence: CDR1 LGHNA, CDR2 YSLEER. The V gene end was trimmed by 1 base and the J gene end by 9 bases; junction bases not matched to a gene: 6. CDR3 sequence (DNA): TGCGCCAGCAGCCAAGCCGAGCGGGGGGGCTTTGAGCAGTTCTTC. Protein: CASSQAERGGFEQFF.

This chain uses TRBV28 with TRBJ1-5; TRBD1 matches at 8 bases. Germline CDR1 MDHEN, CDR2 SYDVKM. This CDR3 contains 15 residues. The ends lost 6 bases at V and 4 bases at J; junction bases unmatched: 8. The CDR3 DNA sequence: TGTGCCAGCAGCTCAATTACAGGGGGAAATCAGCCCCAGCATTTT. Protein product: CASSSITGGNQPQHF.

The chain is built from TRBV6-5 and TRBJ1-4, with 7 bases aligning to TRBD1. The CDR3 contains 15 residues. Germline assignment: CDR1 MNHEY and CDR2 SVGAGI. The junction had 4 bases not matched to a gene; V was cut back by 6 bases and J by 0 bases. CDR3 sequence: CASRAGGATNEKLFF. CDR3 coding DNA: TGTGCCAGCAGGGCAGGGGGAGCAACTAATGAAAAACTGTTTTTT.

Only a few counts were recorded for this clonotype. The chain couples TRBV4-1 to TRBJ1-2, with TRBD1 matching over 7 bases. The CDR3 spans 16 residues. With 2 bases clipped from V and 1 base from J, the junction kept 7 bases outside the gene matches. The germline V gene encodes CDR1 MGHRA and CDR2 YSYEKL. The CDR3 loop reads CASSQPTGAINYGYTF. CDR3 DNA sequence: TGCGCCAGCAGCCAACCAACAGGGGCTATTAACTATGGCTACACCTTC.

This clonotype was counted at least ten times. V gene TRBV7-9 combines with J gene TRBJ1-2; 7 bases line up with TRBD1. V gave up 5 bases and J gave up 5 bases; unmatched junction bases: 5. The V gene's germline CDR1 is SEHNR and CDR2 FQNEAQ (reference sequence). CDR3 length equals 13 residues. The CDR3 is CASSPGQRYGYTF. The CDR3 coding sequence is TGTGCCAGCAGCCCGGGACAGAGATATGGCTACACCTTC.

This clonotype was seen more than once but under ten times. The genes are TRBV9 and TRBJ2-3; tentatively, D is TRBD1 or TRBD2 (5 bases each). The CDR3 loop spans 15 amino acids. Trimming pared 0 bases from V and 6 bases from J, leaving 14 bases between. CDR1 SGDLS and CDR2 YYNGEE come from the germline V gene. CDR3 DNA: TGTGCCAGCAGCGTAGGTGGGACGGCCACTGATACGCAGTATTTT. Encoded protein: CASSVGGTATDTQYF.

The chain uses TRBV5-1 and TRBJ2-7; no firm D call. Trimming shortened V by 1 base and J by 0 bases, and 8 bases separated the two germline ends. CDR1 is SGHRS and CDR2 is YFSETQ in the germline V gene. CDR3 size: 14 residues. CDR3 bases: TGCGCCAGCAGCTTGACGGTCCGCTCCTACGAGCAGTACTTC. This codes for CASSLTVRSYEQYF.

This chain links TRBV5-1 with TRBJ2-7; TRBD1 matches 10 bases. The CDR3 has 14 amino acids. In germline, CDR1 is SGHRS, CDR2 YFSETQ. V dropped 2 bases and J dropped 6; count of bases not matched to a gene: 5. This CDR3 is CASSFGTGATEQYV. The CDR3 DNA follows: TGCGCCAGCAGCTTTGGGACAGGGGCAACCGAGCAGTACGTC.

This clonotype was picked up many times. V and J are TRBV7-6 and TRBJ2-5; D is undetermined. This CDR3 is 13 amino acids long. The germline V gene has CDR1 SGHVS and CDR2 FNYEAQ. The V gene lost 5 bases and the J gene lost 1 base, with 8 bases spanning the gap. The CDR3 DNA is TGTGCCAGCAGCCCCCCTCCCCAAGAGACCCAGTACTTC. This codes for CASSPPPQETQYF.

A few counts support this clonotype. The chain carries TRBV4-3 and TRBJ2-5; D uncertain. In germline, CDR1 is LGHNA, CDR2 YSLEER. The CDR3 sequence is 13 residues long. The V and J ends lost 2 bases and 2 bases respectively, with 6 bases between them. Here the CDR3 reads CASSQRSQETQYF. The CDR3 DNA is TGCGCCAGCAGCCAACGCAGTCAAGAGACCCAGTACTTC.

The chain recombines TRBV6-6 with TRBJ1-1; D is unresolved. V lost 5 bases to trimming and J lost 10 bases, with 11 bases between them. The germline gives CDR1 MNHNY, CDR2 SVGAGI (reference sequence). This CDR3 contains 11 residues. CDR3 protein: CASSELGVAFF. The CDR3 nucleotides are TGTGCCAGCAGTGAACTGGGCGTAGCTTTCTTT.

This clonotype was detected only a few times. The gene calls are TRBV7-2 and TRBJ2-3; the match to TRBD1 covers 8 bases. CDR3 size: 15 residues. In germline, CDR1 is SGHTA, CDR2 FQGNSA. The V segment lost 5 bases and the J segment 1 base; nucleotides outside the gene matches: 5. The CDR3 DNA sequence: TGTGCCAGCAGCCCCTCGGGACAGGGCACAGATACGCAGTATTTT. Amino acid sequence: CASSPSGQGTDTQYF.

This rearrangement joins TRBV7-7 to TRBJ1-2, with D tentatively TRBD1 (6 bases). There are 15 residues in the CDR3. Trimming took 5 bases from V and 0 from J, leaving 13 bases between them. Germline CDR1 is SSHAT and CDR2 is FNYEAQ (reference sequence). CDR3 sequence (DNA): TGTGCCAGCAGCAGGAACAGGGTAGCTAACTATGGCTACACCTTC. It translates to CASSRNRVANYGYTF.

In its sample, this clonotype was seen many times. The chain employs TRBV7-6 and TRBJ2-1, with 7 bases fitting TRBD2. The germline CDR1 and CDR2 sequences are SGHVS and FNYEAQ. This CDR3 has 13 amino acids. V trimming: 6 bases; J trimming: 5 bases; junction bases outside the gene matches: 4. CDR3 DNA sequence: TGTGCCAGCAGGGGGACTAAAAACAATGAGCAGTTCTTC. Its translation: CASRGTKNNEQFF.